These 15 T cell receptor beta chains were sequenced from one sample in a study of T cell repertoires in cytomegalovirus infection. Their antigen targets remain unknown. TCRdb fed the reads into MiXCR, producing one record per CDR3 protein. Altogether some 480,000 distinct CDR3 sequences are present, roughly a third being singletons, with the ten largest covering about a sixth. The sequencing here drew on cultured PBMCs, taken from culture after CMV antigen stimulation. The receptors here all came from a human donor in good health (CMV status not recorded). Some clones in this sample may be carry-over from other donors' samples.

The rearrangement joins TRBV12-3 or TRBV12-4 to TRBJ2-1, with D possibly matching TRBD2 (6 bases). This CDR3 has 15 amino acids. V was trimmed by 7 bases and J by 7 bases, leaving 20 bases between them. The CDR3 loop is CASNLRRDFNNEQFF. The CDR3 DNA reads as TGTGCCAGCAACCTAAGGAGGGATTTCAATAATGAGCAGTTCTTC.

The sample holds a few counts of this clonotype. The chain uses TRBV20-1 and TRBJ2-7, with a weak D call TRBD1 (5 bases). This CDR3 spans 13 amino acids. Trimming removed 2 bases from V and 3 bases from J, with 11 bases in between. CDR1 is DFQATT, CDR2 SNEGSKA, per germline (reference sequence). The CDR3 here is CSARPRADYEQYF. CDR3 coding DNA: TGCAGTGCTAGACCCAGGGCAGACTACGAGCAGTACTTC.

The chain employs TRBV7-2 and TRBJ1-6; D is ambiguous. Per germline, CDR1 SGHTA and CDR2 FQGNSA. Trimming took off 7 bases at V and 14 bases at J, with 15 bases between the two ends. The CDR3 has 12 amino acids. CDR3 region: CASTTVGYSLHF. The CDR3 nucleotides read TGTGCCAGCACCACGGTGGGGTACTCCCTCCACTTT. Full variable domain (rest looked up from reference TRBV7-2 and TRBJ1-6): GAGVSQSPSNKVTEKGKDVELRCDPISGHTALYWYRQSLGQGLEFLIYFQGNSAPDKSGLPSDRFSAERTGGSVSTLTIQRTQQEDSAVYLCASTTVGYSLHFGNGTRLTVT.

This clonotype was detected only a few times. For the CDR3, the DNA is TGTGCCAGCAGCTTTGGGCAAGCCGATACGCAGTATTTT. This translates into CASSFGQADTQYF. This sequence joins TRBV7-3 and TRBJ2-3; D remains ambiguous. CDR3 length equals 13 residues. Between the trimmed V and J ends, which lost 3 bases and 6 bases, there was a span of 10 bases. CDR1 and CDR2 from the germline V gene are SGHTA and FQGTGA.

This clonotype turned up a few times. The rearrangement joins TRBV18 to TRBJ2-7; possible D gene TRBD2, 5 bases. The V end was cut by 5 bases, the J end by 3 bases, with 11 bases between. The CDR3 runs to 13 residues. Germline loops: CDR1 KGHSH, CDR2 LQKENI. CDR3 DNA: TGTGCCAGCTCAACATCTCGGGACTACGAGCAGTACTTC. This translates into CASSTSRDYEQYF.

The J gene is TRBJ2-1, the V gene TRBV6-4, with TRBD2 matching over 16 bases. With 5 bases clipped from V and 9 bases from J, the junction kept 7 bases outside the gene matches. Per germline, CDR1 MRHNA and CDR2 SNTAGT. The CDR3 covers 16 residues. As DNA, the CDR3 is TGTGCCAGCAGTAAACAGGGACTAGCGGGAGGGAGTGAGCAGTTCTTC. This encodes CASSKQGLAGGSEQFF.

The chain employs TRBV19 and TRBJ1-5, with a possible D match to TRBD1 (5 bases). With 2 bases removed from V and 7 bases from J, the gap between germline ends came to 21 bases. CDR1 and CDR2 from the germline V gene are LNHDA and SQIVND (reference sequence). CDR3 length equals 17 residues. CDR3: CASSILEADKGRQPQHF. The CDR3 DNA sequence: TGTGCCAGTAGTATACTTGAGGCGGACAAAGGGAGGCAGCCCCAGCATTTT.

CDR3 sequence reads: CASSYQGANGNQPQHF. The CDR3 DNA sequence: TGTGCCAGCAGTTATCAGGGGGCTAACGGCAATCAGCCCCAGCATTTT. The gene calls are TRBV6-6 and TRBJ1-5; 8 positions agree with TRBD1. Germline loops: CDR1 MNHNY, CDR2 SVGAGI (reference sequence). After removal of 3 bases from V and 2 bases from J, the junction contained 6 bases not matched to a gene. This CDR3 spans 16 amino acids.

Here the CDR3 reads CASRTTGVGETQYF. The CDR3 DNA reads TGTGCCAGCAGGACGACAGGGGTCGGGGAGACCCAGTACTTC. The gene calls are TRBV27 and TRBJ2-5; TRBD1 aligns across 8 bases. J was trimmed by 5 bases and V by 6 bases; bases with no gene match: 8. CDR1 is MNHEY and CDR2 is SMNVEV in the germline V gene (reference sequence). This CDR3 has 14 residues.

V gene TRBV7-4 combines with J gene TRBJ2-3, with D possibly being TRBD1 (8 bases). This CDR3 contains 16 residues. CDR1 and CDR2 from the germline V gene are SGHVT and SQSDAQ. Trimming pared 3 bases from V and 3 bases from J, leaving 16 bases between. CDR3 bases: TGTGCCAGCAGCTTCCCAGGGGGCGGGGGAACAGATACGCAGTATTTT. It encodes CASSFPGGGGTDTQYF.

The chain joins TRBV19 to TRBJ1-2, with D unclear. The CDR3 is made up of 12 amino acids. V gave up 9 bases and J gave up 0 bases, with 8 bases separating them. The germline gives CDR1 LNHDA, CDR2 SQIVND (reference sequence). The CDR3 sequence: CASYLANYGYTF. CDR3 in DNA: TGTGCCAGCTATCTAGCTAACTATGGCTACACCTTC.

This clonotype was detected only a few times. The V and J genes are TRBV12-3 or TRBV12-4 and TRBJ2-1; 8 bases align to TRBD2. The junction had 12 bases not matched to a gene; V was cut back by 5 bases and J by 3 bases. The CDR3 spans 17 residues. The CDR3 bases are TGTGCCAGCAGTGGTCTGGCGGGCGGGGGGAACTACAATGAGCAGTTCTTC. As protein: CASSGLAGGGNYNEQFF.

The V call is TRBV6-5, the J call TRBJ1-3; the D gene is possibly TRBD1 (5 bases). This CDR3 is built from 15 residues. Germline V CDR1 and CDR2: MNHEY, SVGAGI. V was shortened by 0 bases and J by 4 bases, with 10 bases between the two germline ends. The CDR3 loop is CASSYSVTVGNTIYF. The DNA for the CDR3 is TGTGCCAGCAGTTACTCAGTGACAGTGGGAAACACCATATATTTT.

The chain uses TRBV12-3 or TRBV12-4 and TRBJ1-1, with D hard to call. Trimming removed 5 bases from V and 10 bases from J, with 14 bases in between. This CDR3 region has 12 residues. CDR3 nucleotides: TGTGCCAGCAGTCCTCGAGGCCGAAGAGCTTTCTTT. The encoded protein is CASSPRGRRAFF.

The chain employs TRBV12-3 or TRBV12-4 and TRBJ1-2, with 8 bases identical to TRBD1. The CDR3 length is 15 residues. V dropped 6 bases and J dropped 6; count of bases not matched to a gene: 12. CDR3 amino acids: CASSLNAGGRDGYTF. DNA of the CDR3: TGTGCCAGCAGCCTTAACGCAGGGGGCCGGGATGGCTACACCTTC.